This TCR beta chain stems from a study of cytomegalovirus exposure and HLA in healthy donors. Primers: 60 Vbeta forward and 13 Jbeta reverse. The assay was immunoSEQ multiplex PCR, and TCRdb's table has in-frame clones only and misses some. This table holds 90,000 to 110,000 clones, around 75% found once. Germline CDR1 reads KGHSH; CDR2 reads LQKENI. The CDR3 extends over 16 amino acids. V gave up 6 bases and J gave up 3 bases; unmatched junction bases: 10. The TCR comes from a man aged 30 to 45 in good health and CMV-seropositive. Material: PBMCs. The chain joins TRBV18 to TRBJ2-2; TRBD1 aligns across 7 bases. CDR3 in amino acids: CASSPGQAPDTGELFF. Written as DNA, the CDR3 is TGTGCCAGCTCTCCTGGACAGGCCCCCGACACCGGGGAGCTGTTTTTT.